Listed below are T cell receptor beta chains from one sample, sequenced in a study of cytomegalovirus exposure and HLA in healthy donors. Some clones are missing from TCRdb's copy, which holds only in-frame ones; the method was immunoSEQ multiplex PCR. The sample lists over 100,000 clones; less than 85% were seen once. The sequencing sample was made of PBMCs. The receptors originated from a man between 35 and 55 years old in good health and CMV-seronegative. Both conserved end residues are trimmed from each CDR3.

j_call v_call cdr3_aa
TRBJ2-2 TRBV4-3 ASSPQVGTSGRGTGELF
TRBJ1-5 TRBV2 ASRSQRNQPQH
TRBJ1-1 TRBV10-3 ATTGFEDTEAF
TRBJ2-7 TRBV4-3 ASSPGLGYEQY
TRBJ2-3 TRBV11-2 ASSLLAGTSTDTQY
TRBJ2-1 TRBV5-1 ASSLTGNRGSYNEQF
TRBJ1-2 TRBV2 ASKQTGVNGYT
TRBJ2-1 TRBV19 ASSIVSGDYYNEQF
TRBJ2-3 TRBV19 ASSIVAHSSTDTQY
TRBJ2-1 TRBV19 ASSIKASGYNEQF
TRBJ1-5 TRBV7-3 ASSSRGGENQPQH
TRBJ2-2 TRBV30 AWTLPRAGELF
TRBJ2-7 TRBV5-6 ASKGRGPSYEQY
TRBJ2-5 TRBV5-1 ASSFLLGAETQY
TRBJ2-7 TRBV5-1 ASSSDRVLPEQY
TRBJ2-1 TRBV6-1 ATREVGYNEQF
TRBJ1-6 TRBV30 AWSSGTLDSPLH
TRBJ1-6 TRBV7-2 ASSLQAQNNSPLH
TRBJ2-3 TRBV18 ASSPRTSGGPGDTQY
TRBJ1-4 TRBV4-2 ASSQVGLMELF
TRBJ2-3 TRBV4-3 ASSQFPGSTDTQY
TRBJ2-5 TRBV9 ASSPNRQGEETQY
TRBJ2-3 TRBV7-9 ASSLEH
TRBJ1-6 TRBV27 ASSLTGTGSNSPLH
TRBJ1-6 TRBV9 ASSASGLESPLH
TRBJ2-1 TRBV27 ASSPGLAGNNEQF
TRBJ1-6 TRBV15 ATSREAEVGPGAPLH
TRBJ2-7 TRBV7-7 ASSLAQGVHEQY
TRBJ2-7 TRBV2 AITPDRGRTNEQY
TRBJ1-2 TRBV28 ASSTGLGYGYT
TRBJ2-3 TRBV25-1 ASSDFRTGEADTQY
TRBJ1-5 TRBV18 ASSDRDQPQH
TRBJ2-3 TRBV9 ASSISSGRPTDTQY
TRBJ2-1 TRBV5-6 ASSSAGKNEQF
TRBJ1-6 TRBV2 ASGAGASRTLH
TRBJ2-7 TRBV2 ASSGQGAYYEQY
- TRBV9 ASSPRIGGRKENEQY
TRBJ2-7 TRBV9 ASSVVGTGFHEQY
TRBJ2-1 TRBV5-5 ASRLSSSGTGILEQF
TRBJ2-5 TRBV23-1 ASSQSGLAEETQY
TRBJ2-3 TRBV5-1 ASSSGTDTQY
TRBJ1-4 TRBV2 ASSATGATNEKLF
TRBJ2-7 TRBV7-8 ASSLGGIEQY
TRBJ1-5 TRBV7-8 ASSRGGGGNQPQH
TRBJ2-1 TRBV10-3 AISESWTSSNEQF
TRBJ2-7 TRBV7-9 ASSLSGEQY
TRBJ2-3 TRBV19 ASSIGPSTDTQY